The clone carrying this T cell receptor (beta chain) has more than one count but fewer than ten. Antigen specificity is unknown. This sample is part of a study of beta chain features in type 1 diabetes. Whole-study results and caveats: In every one of the four CD4+ subsets, TCRB CDR3s were moderately but significantly shorter in Type 1 diabetes patients. Cells that show high TCR expression could be over-represented by cDNA sequencing. Diminished insertions and augmented deletions at VDJ junctions characterized type 1 diabetes patients.

The CDR3 sequence is 14 residues long. CDR1 and CDR2 from the germline V gene are SGHRS and YFSETQ. The ends lost 4 bases at V and 4 bases at J; junction bases unmatched: 7. Since all of the isolated RNA was reverse transcribed, expressed TCRB transcripts were what got sequenced. The method was immunoSEQ multiplex PCR; TCRdb's version includes in-frame clones alone and lacks a portion of them. The table includes under 300,000 clones, roughly 11% detected once. There was one heparinised blood draw per donor, averaging around 0.11 L. CD4+ cells of the naive, central memory, regulatory and stem cell-like memory types were sorted via CD45RO/CCR7/CD25/CD127/CD95/CD27.

Material for sequencing was naive CD4+ T cells from blood. The chain uses TRBV5-1 and TRBJ2-7; the match to TRBD1 covers 8 bases. The source is a man aged 30 to 39 with type 1 diabetes. The CDR3 loop reads CASSLTGEVYEQYF. CDR3 DNA: TGCGCCAGCAGCCTGACAGGGGAAGTGTACGAGCAGTACTTC.